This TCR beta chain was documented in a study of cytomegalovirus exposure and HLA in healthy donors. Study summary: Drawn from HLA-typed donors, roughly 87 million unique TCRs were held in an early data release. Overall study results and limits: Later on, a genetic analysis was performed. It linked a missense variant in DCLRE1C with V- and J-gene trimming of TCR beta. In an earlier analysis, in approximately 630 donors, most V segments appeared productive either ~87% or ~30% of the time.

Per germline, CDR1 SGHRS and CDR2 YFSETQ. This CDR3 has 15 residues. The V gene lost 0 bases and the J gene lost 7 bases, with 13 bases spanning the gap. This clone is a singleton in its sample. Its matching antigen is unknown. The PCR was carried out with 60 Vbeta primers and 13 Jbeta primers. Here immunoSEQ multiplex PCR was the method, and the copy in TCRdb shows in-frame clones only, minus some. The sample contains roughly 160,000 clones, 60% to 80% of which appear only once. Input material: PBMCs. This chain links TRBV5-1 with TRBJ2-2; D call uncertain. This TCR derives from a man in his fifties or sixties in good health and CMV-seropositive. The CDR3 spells CASSLAPTGGGELFF. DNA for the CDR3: TGCGCCAGCAGCTTGGCCCCGACGGGTGGCGGGGAGCTGTTTTTT.